This T cell receptor (beta chain) stems from a study of graft-versus-host responses after intestinal transplantation (dated by TCRdb to 2020 to 2023). Notes on the research overall: The transplants that recipients received were multivisceral, liver-intestinal, or isolated intestinal. Anti-thymocyte globulin induction was given to all recipients, followed by maintenance tacrolimus and steroids for approximately 3 years. Of the roughly 24 intestinal transplant recipients enrolled in the cohort, one of whom was a retransplant, 3 patients without pretransplant specimens were excluded. Alloreactive clones were identified by sequencing pre-transplant mixed lymphocyte reaction products and comparing them with unstimulated pre-transplant donor and recipient T cells. Bulk TCR-beta CDR3 sequencing was used to track graft-versus-host and host-versus-graft alloreactive T cell clones in the graft, circulation and bone marrow after intestinal transplantation. Rather than being sequenced by the commercial service, samples from three later patients were sequenced in-house on an Illumina MiSeq and processed with MiXCR. A peak of at least 4% donor T cells among recipient peripheral blood mononuclear cells was the definition used for donor T cell macrochimerism.

The investigation overall reported the following: Early after transplant, declines in HvG clones were associated with peak levels of circulating GvH clones. In patients with donor T cell macrochimerism, the allografts had high GvH to HvG T cell clonal ratios. The conclusions were limited by the relatively low number and heterogeneity of the intestinal transplant patients. GvH clones were detected in recipient bone marrow, and some appeared earlier in ileal mucosa or blood, consistent with an intestinal mucosal origin.

The germline V gene specifies SGHAT as CDR1 and FQNNGV as CDR2. The CDR3, from cysteine to phenylalanine, totals 14 residues. Only CDR3 DNA remains: 42 bases, in frame from the first base. To isolate intraepithelial and lamina propria lymphocytes from graft specimens, dithiothreitol, EDTA incubations and collagenase D digestion were used. Bulk TCR-beta sequencing was performed on serial intestinal graft biopsy specimens collected as late as 600 days after transplant. Preparation of the library involved the immunoSEQ multiplex PCR assay. High-throughput TCR-beta CDR3 sequencing of genomic DNA from most patients was performed by Adaptive Biotechnologies. The original methods were these. Adaptive's ImmunoSEQ software was the source of the TCR sequencing data for around 20 patients, while three other patients were processed with MiXCR and VDJtools. Because the origin of CDR3 nucleotide sequences shared between donor and recipient could not be assigned, those sequences were removed. To be classed as alloreactive, a clone needed at least 2-fold expansion over unstimulated cells and a minimum CFSE-low frequency of 0.002% (template counts) or 0.001% (read counts). A clone was considered mappable if detected in the sequenced pre-transplant spleen, lymph node, or MLR CFSE-low populations of the donor or recipient. The cumulative frequency of alloreactive clones was calculated as a percentage of all sequences, weighted by copy number. Drawn from immuneACCESS, this table holds only the in-frame rearrangements with V and J called that TCRdb kept. Clones are partly lost; checked studies trace under half to an unresolved V gene and leave the rest unexplained. V and J calls and clone size follow that table, whereas D and trimming were derived from the DNA. In this sample the table shows 15,000 or so clones, 70% to 85% of which occur a single time. Clones ranked in the top ten supply more than 5% of the sample.

Worth noting for this clone: Its specific antigen is unknown. Per-base qualities were not stored, and no clone one base away is much larger.

The TCR originated in a human patient who received an intestinal transplant, so some T cells may come from the graft donor. The chain joins TRBV11-2 to TRBJ2-5; 8 junctional bases match TRBD2. The J call is in doubt because the DNA end fits TRBJ2-7 better. The sample here was ileum tissue, taken 17 days after transplant. The DNA sequence is TGTGCCAGCAGCTTAGTTAGCGGGGCCTACGAGCAGTACTTC. It encodes CASSLVSGAYEQYF.